This TCR beta chain was sequenced for a study of blood T cell repertoires in COVID-19. Study-wide context: PBMCs, B-cell-depleted T cells, or T cells were the source of the cDNA or gDNA that made up the material.

The repertoire was sequenced with immunoSEQ multiplex PCR; TCRdb's copy has only in-frame clones and lacks some. The table has some 210,000 clones, 92% seen once; the top ten hold around 1.2%. Trimming cost V 3 bases and J 0 bases, with 9 bases left between them. Germline assignment: CDR1 KGHSH and CDR2 LQKENI. The CDR3 runs 15 residues. The TCR originated in a man younger than 45 with acute or convalescent COVID-19. The sequencing sample was made of peripheral blood. The chain joins TRBV18 to TRBJ1-3, with no clear D. The CDR3 nucleotides read TGTGCCAGCTCACCTCAAGACACCTCTGGAAACACCATATATTTT. Translated, it gives CASSPQDTSGNTIYF.